This T cell receptor beta chain was documented in a study of OX40 agonist ivuxolimab in advanced cancers. The CDR3 totals 16 residues. Germline CDR1 SGHTA, CDR2 FQGTGA. Trimming removed 5 bases from V and 9 bases from J; junction bases left unmatched: 14. The repertoire was sequenced with immunoSEQ multiplex PCR; TCRdb's copy has only in-frame clones and lacks some. The sample lists approximately 22,000 clones, over 80% occurring once. The receptor was isolated from an adult with an advanced solid tumor such as melanoma, head and neck, liver or kidney cancer. Source: CD4+ or CD8+ T cells sorted from blood, taken in a trial of the OX40 agonist ivuxolimab. The chain links TRBV7-3 to TRBJ2-1; 9 bases are a match to TRBD2. The CDR3: CASSPRLAELPVEQFF. CDR3 nucleotide sequence: TGTGCCAGCAGCCCCAGACTAGCGGAGCTGCCGGTTGAGCAGTTCTTC.